This T cell receptor (beta chain) was documented in a study of radiotherapy plus CTLA-4 blockade in lung cancer. Study-wide context: An objective response was seen in about a sixth of patients, and disease control in less than 35%. The study, taken as a whole, reports: Increased serum interferon-beta after radiation also reportedly predicted response strongly. TCR clones of tumor origin grew in blood after radiotherapy plus ipilimumab.

The germline CDR1 and CDR2 sequences are MNHNS and SASEGT. The CDR3 consists of 13 residues. V lost 6 bases and J lost 4, with 12 bases in between. Remarks on this clone: Its matching antigen is unknown.

Data came from immunoSEQ multiplex PCR; TCRdb stores just in-frame clones and leaves some out. Here the sample spans some 50,000 clones, roughly 81% being singletons. Focal radiation plus CTLA-4 blockade with ipilimumab was given to patients with chemo-refractory metastatic non-small-cell lung cancer. Sequenced here: peripheral blood, sampled from a patient treated with radiotherapy plus ipilimumab. The receptor's source is a human donor with non-small cell lung cancer whose response to radiotherapy plus ipilimumab could not be evaluated. V usage is TRBV6-1 and J usage is TRBJ1-1; possibly TRBD1 for D (5 bases). The CDR3 DNA sequence: TGTGCCAGCAGCATGGGGGGGGGCACTGAAGCTTTCTTT. Translated, it gives CASSMGGGTEAFF.